These 23 T cell receptor beta chains came from one sample sequenced in a study of cytomegalovirus exposure and HLA in healthy donors. Use of 60 Vbeta and 13 Jbeta primers characterized the PCR. Here immunoSEQ multiplex PCR was the method, and the copy in TCRdb shows in-frame clones only, minus some. Among around 160,000 clones listed, roughly 80% were seen once. Sequences were obtained from PBMCs. These receptors were obtained from a woman aged 40 to 50 in good health and CMV-seropositive.

The rearrangement joins TRBV7-9 to TRBJ2-3; D uncertain. V was clipped by 4 bases and J by 4 bases, with 9 bases between them. This CDR3 comprises 13 residues. Germline loops: CDR1 SEHNR, CDR2 FQNEAQ (reference sequence). CDR3 DNA sequence: TGTGCCAGCAGCTATTCCGAGGCAGATACGCAGTATTTT. Translation gives CASSYSEADTQYF.

This clone was seen a handful of times. The V and J genes are TRBV6-1 and TRBJ1-2, with 8 bases matching TRBD1. Germline trimming cut 7 bases from V and 6 bases from J; bases unmatched to any gene: 10. Germline V gene lookup returns CDR1 MNHNS and CDR2 SASEGT. The CDR3 has 14 residues. The CDR3 nucleotides read TGTGCCAGCACTTTGGGACAGGCCTCGGATGGCTACACCTTC. This codes for CASTLGQASDGYTF.

This sequence joins TRBV5-4 and TRBJ2-3; 8 positions agree with TRBD1. From germline, CDR1 is SGHNT and CDR2 YYREEE (reference sequence). Losses at the gene ends were 5 bases for V and 3 bases for J; bases not matched to a gene: 5. The CDR3 is made up of 14 amino acids. CDR3 DNA: TGTGCCAGCAGGAACGGACAGGGAACAGATACGCAGTATTTT. As protein: CASRNGQGTDTQYF.

About this clone itself: The same CDR3 is also encoded by other DNA sequences in this sample. This chain links TRBV6-1 with TRBJ2-5; maybe TRBD1 (7 bases). Germline V lookup: CDR1 MNHNS, CDR2 SASEGT. V dropped 5 bases and J dropped 5 bases, with 15 bases sitting between them. CDR3 size: 14 residues. CDR3 protein: CASSQGGAWETQYF. Written as DNA, the CDR3 is TGTGCCAGCAGTCAGGGGGGCGCGTGGGAGACCCAGTACTTC.

The chain has TRBV18 and TRBJ1-2; 8 bases are shared with TRBD1. Germline lookup yields CDR1 KGHSH and CDR2 LQKENI. This CDR3 comprises 15 residues. Unmatched junction bases numbered 9, after V lost 2 bases and J lost 7 bases. The DNA of the CDR3 is TGTGCCAGCTCACCAACTGGACAGGGAGGGCTTGGCTACACCTTC. This gives the protein CASSPTGQGGLGYTF.

This chain connects TRBV30 to TRBJ2-1, with 9 bases identical to TRBD2. The junction had 10 bases not matched to a gene; V was cut back by 3 bases and J by 16 bases. The CDR3 extends over 12 amino acids. CDR1 GTSNPN and CDR2 SVGIG come from the germline V gene (reference sequence). The CDR3 nucleotides read TGTGCCTGGAGCTCGGTTGGCGGGGGGGAATTCTTC. Protein sequence: CAWSSVGGGEFF.

In its sample, this clone was seen a few times. The genes are TRBV6-5 and TRBJ2-1; D remains unclear. The V gene lost 2 bases and the J gene lost 0 bases, with 5 bases spanning the gap. CDR1 is MNHEY and CDR2 is SVGAGI in the germline V gene. The CDR3 contains 14 residues. DNA for the CDR3: TGTGCCAGCAGTTACGGTAGCTCCTACAATGAGCAGTTCTTC. As protein: CASSYGSSYNEQFF.

J is TRBJ1-1 and V is TRBV28; D remains ambiguous. The CDR3 has 14 residues. In germline, CDR1 is MDHEN, CDR2 SYDVKM. The V gene lost 1 base and the J gene lost 7 bases, with 13 bases spanning the gap. The CDR3 DNA reads as TGTGCCAGCAGTTTATCCGCCCGCTACGTTGAAGCTTTCTTT. As protein: CASSLSARYVEAFF.

The gene calls are TRBV28 and TRBJ1-1, with D possibly matching TRBD1 (5 bases). V lost 6 bases, J lost 3 bases, and 14 bases lay in between. Germline loops: CDR1 MDHEN, CDR2 SYDVKM. CDR3 length: 14 residues. As DNA, the CDR3 is TGTGCCAGCAGAGACTCAGGGTACGACACTGAAGCTTTCTTT. Amino acid sequence: CASRDSGYDTEAFF.

This chain's CDR3 is CASSSLGALETQYF. CDR3 DNA sequence: TGTGCCAGCAGCTCCCTTGGAGCTTTAGAGACCCAGTACTTC. The rearrangement uses TRBV5-6 and TRBJ2-5; no definite D call. The CDR3 sequence is 14 residues long. From germline, CDR1 is SGHDT and CDR2 YYEEEE. V shed 3 bases and J shed 4 bases, with 13 bases lying between them.

The rearrangement links TRBV10-3 to TRBJ1-2, with a tentative D call TRBD1 (6 bases). Germline assignment: CDR1 ENHRY and CDR2 SYGVKD. Trimming shortened V by 3 bases and J by 4 bases, and 12 bases separated the two germline ends. The CDR3 consists of 14 residues. The CDR3 loop is CAISDQGRIYGYTF. CDR3 DNA sequence: TGTGCCATCAGTGACCAGGGGCGCATCTATGGCTACACCTTC.

This chain connects TRBV2 to TRBJ2-5; maybe TRBD2 (5 bases). Near its end, the DNA agrees better with TRBJ2-7, so the J call may be wrong. Germline CDR1 SNHLY, CDR2 FYNNEI. CDR3 length: 11 residues. This CDR3 reads CASIRDYEQYF. In nucleotides, the CDR3 is TGTGCCAGCATCCGGGACTACGAGCAGTACTTC.

The chain combines TRBV21-1 with TRBJ1-1; the DNA was not used to check the table's D call, TRBD1. TRBV21-1 is recorded as a pseudogene. The CDR3 has 16 amino acids. CDR3 in amino acids: CASSTPQASRLAEAFF. CDR3 coding DNA: TGTGCCAGCAGTACTCCACAGGCCTCCAGGTTGGCTGAAGCTTTCTTT.

CDR3 coding DNA: TGTGCCAGCAGCTTGACAGGGATAGGCACTGAAGCTTTCTTT. Protein product: CASSLTGIGTEAFF. The chain recombines TRBV11-2 with TRBJ1-1; 7 nucleotides match TRBD1. CDR1 and CDR2 from the germline V gene are SGHAT and FQNNGV. The length of the CDR3 is 14 residues. V dropped 3 bases and J dropped 4; count of bases not matched to a gene: 5.

V gene TRBV14 combines with J gene TRBJ1-1; D not resolved. The CDR3 totals 13 residues. Looked up from germline, CDR1 is SGHDN and CDR2 is FVKESK. Trimming stripped 2 bases from V and 6 bases from J, with 10 bases between. The CDR3 DNA is TGTGCCAGCAGCCAATGGTTACTCTCTGAAGCTTTCTTT. Protein sequence: CASSQWLLSEAFF.

The V call is TRBV6-1, the J call TRBJ1-6; 8 bases line up with TRBD1. With 4 bases clipped from V and 11 bases from J, the junction kept 7 bases outside the gene matches. The CDR3 totals 14 residues. Germline assignment: CDR1 MNHNS and CDR2 SASEGT. In nucleotides, the CDR3 is TGTGCCAGCAGTGCGTCTCAGGGGGCGGCACCCCTCCACTTT. Protein: CASSASQGAAPLHF.

This clone was counted a single time. V and J are TRBV4-1 and TRBJ1-5; 11 bases map to TRBD1. With V trimmed by 1 base and J by 0 bases, 8 bases remained unmatched. Germline CDR1 and CDR2: MGHRA and YSYEKL. This CDR3 spans 19 amino acids. This CDR3 is CASSQVVGTGGYSNQPQHF. The CDR3 bases are TGCGCCAGCAGCCAAGTTGTCGGGACAGGGGGTTATAGCAATCAGCCCCAGCATTTT.

The chain recombines TRBV6-1 with TRBJ1-2; D call uncertain. Trimming took 6 bases from V and 1 from J, leaving 12 bases between them. The germline CDR1 and CDR2 sequences are MNHNS and SASEGT. There are 14 residues in the CDR3. As DNA, the CDR3 is TGTGCCAGCAGAATTACAGTGGATAACTATGGCTACACCTTC. It codes for CASRITVDNYGYTF.

The chain has TRBV7-6 and TRBJ2-5, with 7 bases fitting TRBD2. The CDR3 totals 15 residues. Germline CDR1 reads SGHVS; CDR2 reads FNYEAQ. V shed 5 bases, J shed 4 bases, and the junction held 10 bases outside the gene matches. CDR3 in amino acids: CASSPLGGLGETQYF. The CDR3 DNA is TGTGCCAGCAGCCCCCTGGGAGGGTTGGGAGAGACCCAGTACTTC.

The J gene is TRBJ2-1, the V gene TRBV7-7; perhaps TRBD2 as D (5 bases). This CDR3 region has 13 residues. Trimming removed 1 base from V and 6 bases from J, with 7 bases in between. Germline V CDR1 and CDR2: SSHAT, FNYEAQ (reference sequence). The CDR3 DNA reads as TGTGCCAGCAGCTTAGGAGAGGGCAATGAGCAGTTCTTC. Translated: CASSLGEGNEQFF.

This clone was detected only a few times. V and J are TRBV4-2 and TRBJ2-2, with 7 bases matching TRBD2. In germline, CDR1 is LGHNA, CDR2 YNFKEQ. This CDR3 spans 16 amino acids. V lost 2 bases to trimming and J lost 4 bases; unmatched junction nucleotides: 7. This CDR3 is CASSQTGTTSTGELFF. The CDR3 coding sequence is TGTGCCAGCAGCCAAACCGGGACTACGTCCACCGGGGAGCTGTTTTTT.

The chain joins TRBV15 to TRBJ1-2; 8 nucleotides agree with TRBD1. The CDR3 has 18 amino acids. Germline values: CDR1 LNHNV, CDR2 YYDKDF (reference sequence). The trim removed 0 bases at V and 6 bases at J, leaving 15 bases unmatched. For the CDR3, the DNA is TGTGCCACCAGCAGAGATACGACAGGGGAGGGTGGGCCAGATGGCTACACCTTC. This translates into CATSRDTTGEGGPDGYTF.

The chain has TRBV11-2 and TRBJ2-2, with a possible D match to TRBD2 (5 bases). Germline V lookup: CDR1 SGHAT, CDR2 FQNNGV. V was shortened by 6 bases and J by 4 bases, with 18 bases between the two germline ends. The CDR3 spans 16 residues. CDR3 DNA sequence: TGTGCCAGCAGAACCCCACGGGGAGCGGTCACCGGGGAGCTGTTTTTT. Its protein product is CASRTPRGAVTGELFF.